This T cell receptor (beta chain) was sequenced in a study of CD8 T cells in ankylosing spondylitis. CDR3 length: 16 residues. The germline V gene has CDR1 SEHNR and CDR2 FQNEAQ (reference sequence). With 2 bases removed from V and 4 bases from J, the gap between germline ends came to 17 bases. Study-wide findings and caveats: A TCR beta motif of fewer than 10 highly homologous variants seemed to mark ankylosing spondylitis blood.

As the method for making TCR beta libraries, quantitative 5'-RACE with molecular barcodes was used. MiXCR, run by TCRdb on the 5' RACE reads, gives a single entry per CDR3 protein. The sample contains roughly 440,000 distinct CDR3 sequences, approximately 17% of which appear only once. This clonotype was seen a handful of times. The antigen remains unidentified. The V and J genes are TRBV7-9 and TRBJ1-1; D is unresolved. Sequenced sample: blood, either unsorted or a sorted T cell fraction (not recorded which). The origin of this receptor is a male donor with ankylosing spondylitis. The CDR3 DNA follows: TGTGCCAGCAGCTTACTCCAGTCCGCCGTTAGCACTGAAGCTTTCTTT. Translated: CASSLLQSAVSTEAFF.